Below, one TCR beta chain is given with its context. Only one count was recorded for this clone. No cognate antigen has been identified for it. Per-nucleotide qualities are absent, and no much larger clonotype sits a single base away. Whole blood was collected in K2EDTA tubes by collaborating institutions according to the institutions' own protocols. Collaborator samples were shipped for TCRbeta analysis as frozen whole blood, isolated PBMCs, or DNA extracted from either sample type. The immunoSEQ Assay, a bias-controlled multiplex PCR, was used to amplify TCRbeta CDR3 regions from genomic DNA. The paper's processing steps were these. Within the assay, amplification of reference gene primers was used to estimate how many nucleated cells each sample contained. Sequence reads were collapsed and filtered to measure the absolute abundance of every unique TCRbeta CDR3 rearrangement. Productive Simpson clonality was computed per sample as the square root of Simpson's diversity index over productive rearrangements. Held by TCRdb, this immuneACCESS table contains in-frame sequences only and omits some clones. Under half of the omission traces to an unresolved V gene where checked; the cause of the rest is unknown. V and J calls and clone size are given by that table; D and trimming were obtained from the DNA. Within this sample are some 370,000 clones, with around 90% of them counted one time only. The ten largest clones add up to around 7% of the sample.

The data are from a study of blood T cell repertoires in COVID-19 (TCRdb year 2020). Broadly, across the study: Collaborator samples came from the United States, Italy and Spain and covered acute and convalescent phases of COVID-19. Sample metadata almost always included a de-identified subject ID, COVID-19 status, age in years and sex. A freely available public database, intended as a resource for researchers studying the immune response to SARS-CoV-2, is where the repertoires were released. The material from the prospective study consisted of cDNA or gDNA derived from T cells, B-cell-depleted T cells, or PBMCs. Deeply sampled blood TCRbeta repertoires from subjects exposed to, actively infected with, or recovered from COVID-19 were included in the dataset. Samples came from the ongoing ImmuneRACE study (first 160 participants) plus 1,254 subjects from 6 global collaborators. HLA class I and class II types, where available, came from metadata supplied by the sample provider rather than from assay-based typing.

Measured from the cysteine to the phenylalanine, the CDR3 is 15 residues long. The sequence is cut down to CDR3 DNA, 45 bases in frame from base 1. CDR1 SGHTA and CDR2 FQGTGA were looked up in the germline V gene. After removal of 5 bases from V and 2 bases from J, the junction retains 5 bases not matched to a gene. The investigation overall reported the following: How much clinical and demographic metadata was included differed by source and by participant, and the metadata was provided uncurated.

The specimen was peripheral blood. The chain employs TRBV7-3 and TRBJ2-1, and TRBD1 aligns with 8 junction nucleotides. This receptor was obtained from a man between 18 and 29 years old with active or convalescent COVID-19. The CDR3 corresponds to CASSPPGQAYNEQFF. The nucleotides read TGTGCCAGCAGCCCGCCGGGACAGGCCTACAATGAGCAGTTCTTC.